The T cell receptor (beta chain) under discussion was sequenced for a study of identical twins. Study conclusions and caveats: Possibly, invariant MAIT and iNKT cells partly confounded zero-insertion analyses.

TCRdb re-called the 5' RACE reads through MiXCR, storing one row per CDR3 protein. This table has roughly 770,000 distinct CDR3 sequences, 15% to 20% appearing once. Germline V gene data show CDR1 as LGHDT and CDR2 as YNNKEL (reference sequence). The CDR3 contains 13 residues. The V and J ends lost 4 bases and 5 bases respectively, with 12 bases between them. There were only healthy Caucasians among the donors. Comment on this clonotype: The antigen remains unidentified.

The data also belong to a second study, concerning T cells expressing NK-cell markers. That publication notes: There remained a lack of clarity about HCMV specificity of expanded NKG2C+ T cell clones.

Input material: PBMCs. The V call is TRBV3-1, the J call TRBJ2-7, with D tentatively TRBD1 or TRBD2 (5 bases each). This receptor was obtained from a woman between 18 and 29 years old in good health. This CDR3 reads CASSLWGPDEQYF. CDR3 nucleotides: TGTGCCAGCAGCCTGTGGGGACCCGACGAGCAGTACTTC.